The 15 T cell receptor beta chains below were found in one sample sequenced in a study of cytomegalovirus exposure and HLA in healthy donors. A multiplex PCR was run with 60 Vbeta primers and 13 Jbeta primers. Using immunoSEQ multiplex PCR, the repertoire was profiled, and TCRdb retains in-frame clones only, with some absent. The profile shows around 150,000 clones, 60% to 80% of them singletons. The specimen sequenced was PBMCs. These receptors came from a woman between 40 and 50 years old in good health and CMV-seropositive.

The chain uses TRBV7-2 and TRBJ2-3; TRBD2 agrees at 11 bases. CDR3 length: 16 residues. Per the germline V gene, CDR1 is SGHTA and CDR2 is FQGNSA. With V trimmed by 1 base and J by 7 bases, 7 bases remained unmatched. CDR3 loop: CASSLGKASGRNTQYF. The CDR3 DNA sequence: TGTGCCAGCAGCTTAGGGAAGGCTAGCGGGAGGAATACGCAGTATTTT.

Written as DNA, the CDR3 is TGTGCCAGCAGTGCCGGACAGGGCATTAATCAGCCCCAGCATTTT. Residues: CASSAGQGINQPQHF. The V gene is TRBV27, the J gene TRBJ1-5; 8 positions match TRBD1. This CDR3 is 15 amino acids long. CDR1 is MNHEY and CDR2 is SMNVEV in the germline V gene (reference sequence). Trimming took 5 bases from V and 4 from J; bases not matched to a gene: 7.

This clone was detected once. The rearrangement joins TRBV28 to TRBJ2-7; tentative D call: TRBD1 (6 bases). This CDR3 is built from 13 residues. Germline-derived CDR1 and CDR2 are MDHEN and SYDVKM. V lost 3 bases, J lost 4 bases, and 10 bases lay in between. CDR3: CASSLVGAYEQYF. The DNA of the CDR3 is TGTGCCAGCAGTTTGGTGGGGGCGTACGAGCAGTACTTC.

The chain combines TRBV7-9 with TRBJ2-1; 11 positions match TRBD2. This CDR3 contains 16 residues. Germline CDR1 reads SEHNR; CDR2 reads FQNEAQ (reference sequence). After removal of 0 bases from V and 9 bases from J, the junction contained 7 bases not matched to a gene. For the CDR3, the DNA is TGTGCCAGCAGCTTAGCCGGGACTAGCGGAAAGGCTGAGCAGTTCTTC. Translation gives CASSLAGTSGKAEQFF. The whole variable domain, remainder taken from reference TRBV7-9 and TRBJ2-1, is DTGVSQNPRHKITKRGQNVTFRCDPISEHNRLYWYRQTLGQGPEFLTYFQNEAQLEKSRLLSDRFSAERPKGSFSTLEIQRTEQGDSAMYLCASSLAGTSGKAEQFFGPGTRLTVL.

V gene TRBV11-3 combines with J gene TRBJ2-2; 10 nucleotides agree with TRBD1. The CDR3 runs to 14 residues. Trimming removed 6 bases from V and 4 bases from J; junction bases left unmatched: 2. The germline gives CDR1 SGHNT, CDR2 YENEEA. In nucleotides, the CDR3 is TGTGCCAGCAGGCGGACAGGGGGCACCGGGGAGCTGTTTTTT. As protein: CASRRTGGTGELFF.

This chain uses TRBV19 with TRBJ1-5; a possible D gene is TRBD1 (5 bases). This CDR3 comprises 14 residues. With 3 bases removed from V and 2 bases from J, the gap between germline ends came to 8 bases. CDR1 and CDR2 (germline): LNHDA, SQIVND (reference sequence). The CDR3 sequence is CASSMGRGNQPQHF. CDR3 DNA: TGTGCCAGTAGTATGGGCAGGGGCAATCAGCCCCAGCATTTT.

CDR3: CASSLGYGGVKAYEQYF. The CDR3 DNA reads as TGTGCCAGCAGCTTAGGGTACGGGGGGGTAAAGGCGTACGAGCAGTACTTC. The gene calls are TRBV7-2 and TRBJ2-7, with 8 bases matching TRBD2. The CDR3 is 17 amino acids. Looked up from germline, CDR1 is SGHTA and CDR2 is FQGNSA. Unmatched junction bases numbered 12, after V lost 1 base and J lost 4 bases.

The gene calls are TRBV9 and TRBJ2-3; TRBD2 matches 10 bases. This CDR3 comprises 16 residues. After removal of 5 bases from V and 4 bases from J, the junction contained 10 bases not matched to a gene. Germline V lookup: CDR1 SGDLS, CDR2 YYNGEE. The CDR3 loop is CASSISLAGDPDTQYF. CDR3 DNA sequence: TGTGCCAGCAGTATTTCCCTAGCGGGAGACCCAGATACGCAGTATTTT. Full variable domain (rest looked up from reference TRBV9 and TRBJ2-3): DSGVTQTPKHLITATGQRVTLRCSPRSGDLSVYWYQQSLDQGLQFLIQYYNGEERAKGNILERFSAQQFPDLHSELNLSSLELGDSALYFCASSISLAGDPDTQYFGPGTRLTVL.

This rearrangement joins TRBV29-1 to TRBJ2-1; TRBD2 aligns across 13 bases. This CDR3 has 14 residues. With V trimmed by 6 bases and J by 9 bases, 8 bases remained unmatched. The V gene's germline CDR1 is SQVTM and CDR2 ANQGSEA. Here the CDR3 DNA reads TGCAGCGTGATTCCTGGACTAGCGGGAGTTGAGCAGTTCTTC. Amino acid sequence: CSVIPGLAGVEQFF.

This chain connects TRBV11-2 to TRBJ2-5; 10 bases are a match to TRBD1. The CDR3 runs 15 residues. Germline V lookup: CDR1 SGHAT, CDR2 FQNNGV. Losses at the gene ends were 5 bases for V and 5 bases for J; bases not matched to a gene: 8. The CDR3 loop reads CASSRGTGVWETQYF. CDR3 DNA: TGTGCCAGCAGCCGCGGGACAGGGGTTTGGGAGACCCAGTACTTC.

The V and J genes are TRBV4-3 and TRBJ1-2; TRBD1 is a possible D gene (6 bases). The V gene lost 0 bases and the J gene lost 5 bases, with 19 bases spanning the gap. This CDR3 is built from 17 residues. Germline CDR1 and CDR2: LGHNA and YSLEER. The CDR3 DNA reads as TGCGCCAGCAGCCAAGATCGCAGCCCCACAGGGCCATATGGCTACACCTTC. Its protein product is CASSQDRSPTGPYGYTF.

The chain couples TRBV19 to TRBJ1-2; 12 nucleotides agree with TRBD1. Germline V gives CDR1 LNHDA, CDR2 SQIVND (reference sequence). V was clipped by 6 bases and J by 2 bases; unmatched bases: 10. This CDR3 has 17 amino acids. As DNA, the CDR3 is TGTGCCAGTAGCCGGGGACAGGGGGCGTTGGGAAACTATGGCTACACCTTC. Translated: CASSRGQGALGNYGYTF.

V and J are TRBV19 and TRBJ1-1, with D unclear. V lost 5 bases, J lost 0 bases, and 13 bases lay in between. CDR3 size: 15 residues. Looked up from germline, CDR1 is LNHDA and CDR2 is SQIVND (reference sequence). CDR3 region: CASSLSGGMNTEAFF. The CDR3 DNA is TGTGCCAGTAGTCTATCAGGAGGGATGAACACTGAAGCTTTCTTT.

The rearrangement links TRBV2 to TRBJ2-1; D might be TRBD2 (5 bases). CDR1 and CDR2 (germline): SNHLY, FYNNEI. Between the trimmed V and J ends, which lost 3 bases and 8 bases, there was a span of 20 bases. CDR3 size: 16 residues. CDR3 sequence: CASSDSSEASTYEQFF. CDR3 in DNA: TGTGCCAGCAGTGATAGTTCCGAGGCTAGCACATATGAGCAGTTCTTC. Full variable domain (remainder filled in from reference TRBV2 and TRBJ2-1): EPEVTQTPSHQVTQMGQEVILRCVPISNHLYFYWYRQILGQKVEFLVSFYNNEISEKSEIFDDQFSVERPDGSNFTLKIRSTKLEDSAMYFCASSDSSEASTYEQFFGPGTRLTVL.

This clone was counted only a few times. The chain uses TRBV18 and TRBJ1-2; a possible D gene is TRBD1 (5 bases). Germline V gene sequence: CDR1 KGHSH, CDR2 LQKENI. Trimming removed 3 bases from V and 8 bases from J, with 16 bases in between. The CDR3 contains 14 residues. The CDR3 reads CASSPWGGAQGYTF. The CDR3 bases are TGTGCCAGCTCACCTTGGGGAGGGGCGCAAGGCTACACCTTC.